The present TCR beta chain was sequenced within a study of response to subunit inactivated influenza vaccine. About this clonotype: The target antigen is unknown.

Study-level findings and limits: It was the authors' suggestion that each seasonal influenza vaccination recruits few new T cells.

MiXCR was run by TCRdb on the RT-PCR reads, yielding one entry per CDR3 protein. The sample has hundreds of thousands of distinct CDR3 sequences, about 20% seen once. This clonotype was sampled from a man between 50 and 75 years old who received an inactivated influenza vaccine. This specimen consisted of PBMCs from blood, obtained 21 months after vaccination.

The CDR3 here is CASSPGTALPQETQYF. The CDR3 DNA is TGTGCCAGCAGTCCCGGGACCGCGCTACCCCAAGAGACCCAGTACTTC. J is TRBJ2-5 and V is TRBV12-3 or TRBV12-4; D is possibly TRBD1 or TRBD2 (5 bases each). This CDR3 is built from 16 residues. The ends were cut back, 5 bases at V and 1 base at J, with 17 bases in the middle.